The rows below give T cell receptor beta chains drawn from one sample of a study of blood T cell repertoires in COVID-19. Here immunoSEQ multiplex PCR was the method, and the copy in TCRdb shows in-frame clones only, minus some. The table includes 140,000 to 150,000 clones, around four fifths detected once. Sequenced sample: peripheral blood. Receptor source: a woman between 40 and 55 years old with active or convalescent COVID-19. The CDR3 runs from the conserved cysteine through the conserved F or W. D genes are given only for firm matches. Not all rows give a size; the values are once, few, many and, for expanded clones, a class.

>NA|NA|TRBJ1-1|TRBV11-2
TGTGCCAGCAGCTCCTTAACAGATCAAGCTTTCTTT
CASSSLTDQAFF
>NA|NA|TRBJ1-5|TRBV2
TGTGCCAGCAAGGACAATTACAATCAGCCCCAGCATTTT
CASKDNYNQPQHF
>NA|NA|TRBJ1-3|TRBV3-1/TRBV3-2
TGTGCCAGCAGCCAAGTCGGGGGGTCGGGAAACACCATATATTTT
CASSQVGGSGNTIYF
>NA|NA|TRBJ1-2|TRBV3-1/TRBV3-2
TGTGCCAGCAGCCTCGGGACCGCGGGATCCTATGGCTACACCTTC
CASSLGTAGSYGYTF
>TRBD2|NA|TRBJ2-5|TRBV2
TGTGCCAGCATGCGGGGGGGACAAGAGACCCAGTACTTC
CASMRGGQETQYF
>NA|NA|TRBJ2-1|TRBV3-1/TRBV3-2
TGTGCCAGCAGCTCCCTATCGGACAATGAGCAGTTCTTC
CASSSLSDNEQFF
>NA|NA|TRBJ2-7|TRBV2
TGTGCCAGCAGTGAAAACCTGAGAGGGAGGGAGCAGTACTTC
CASSENLRGREQYF
>TRBD1|NA|TRBJ1-4|TRBV30
TGTGCCTGGAGTGTTAGCAGGGGGCCTGAAAAACTGTTTTTT
CAWSVSRGPEKLFF
>TRBD1|NA|TRBJ1-1|TRBV7-9
TGTGCCAGCAGCCCCCGGGGGACAGAAATGAACACTGAAGCTTTCTTT
CASSPRGTEMNTEAFF
>NA|NA|TRBJ1-6|TRBV5-1
TGCGCCAGCAGCTTGGCCTTCGCGGGTTCACCCCTCCACTTT
CASSLAFAGSPLHF
>NA|NA|TRBJ2-5|TRBV7-9
TGTGCCAGCAGCTTAGCGTCAGGAGGTACAGGGTGGACCGGAACCCAGTACTTC
CASSLASGGTGWTGTQYF
>NA|once|TRBJ2-3|TRBV19
TGTGCCAGTAGTGGGGGCTACACTAGCACAGATACGCAGTATTTT
CASSGGYTSTDTQYF
>NA|NA|TRBJ2-5|TRBV5-4
TGTGCCAGCAGTCTCCCCGGGACAAGAGGGGAGACCCAGTACTTC
CASSLPGTRGETQYF
>NA|NA|TRBJ1-1|TRBV28
TGTGCCAGCAGTGGGAGGACAAGCCCATCCTCGAAAGCTTTCTTT
CASSGRTSPSSKAFF
>NA|NA|TRBJ2-1|TRBV27
TGTGCCAGCAGTTTATCTTCTCGTATGAATGAGCAGTTCTTC
CASSLSSRMNEQFF
>NA|NA|TRBJ1-4|TRBV28
TGTGCCAGCAGCCACAGTGAAAAACTGTTTTTT
CASSHSEKLFF
>TRBD2|NA|TRBJ2-1|TRBV19
TGTGCCAGTAGTATAGTCCCGGGACTAGCGGGGGTTGTGCCCTACAATGAGCAGTTCTTC
CASSIVPGLAGVVPYNEQFF
>TRBD1|NA|TRBJ1-1|TRBV7-8
TGTGCCAGCAGCGAGGATGGTCACAGGGGGAGGGGGACTGAAGCTTTCTTT
CASSEDGHRGRGTEAFF
>NA|NA|TRBJ1-1|TRBV28
TGTGCCAGCAGTCCCCCCCGGACTGAAGCTTTCTTT
CASSPPRTEAFF